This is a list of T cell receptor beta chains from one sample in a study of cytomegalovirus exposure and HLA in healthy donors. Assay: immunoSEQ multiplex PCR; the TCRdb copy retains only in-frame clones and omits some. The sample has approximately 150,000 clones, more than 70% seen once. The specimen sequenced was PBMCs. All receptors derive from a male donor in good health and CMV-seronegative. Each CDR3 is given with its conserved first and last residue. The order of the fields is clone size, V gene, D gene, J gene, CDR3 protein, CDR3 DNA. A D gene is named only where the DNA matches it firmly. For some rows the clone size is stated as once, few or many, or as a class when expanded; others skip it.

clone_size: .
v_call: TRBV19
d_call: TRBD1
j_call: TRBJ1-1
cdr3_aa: CASSLGQGSAEAFF
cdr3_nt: TGTGCCAGTAGTCTGGGACAGGGGAGCGCTGAAGCTTTCTTT

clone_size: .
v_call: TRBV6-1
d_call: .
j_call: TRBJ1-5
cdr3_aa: CASRNSGEPQHF
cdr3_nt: TGTGCCAGCAGGAACTCAGGGGAGCCCCAGCATTTT

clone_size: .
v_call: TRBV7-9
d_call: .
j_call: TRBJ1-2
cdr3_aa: CASSLGTDYGYTF
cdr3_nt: TGTGCCAGCAGCTTAGGGACAGACTATGGCTACACCTTC

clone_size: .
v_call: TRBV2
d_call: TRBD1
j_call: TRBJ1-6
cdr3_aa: CASSEWLGQLNSPLHF
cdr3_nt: TGTGCCAGCAGTGAATGGCTGGGACAGCTAAATTCACCCCTCCACTTT

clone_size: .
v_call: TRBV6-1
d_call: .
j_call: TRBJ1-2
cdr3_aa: CASILSGTNYGYTF
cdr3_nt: TGTGCCAGTATACTGTCAGGGACTAACTATGGCTACACCTTC

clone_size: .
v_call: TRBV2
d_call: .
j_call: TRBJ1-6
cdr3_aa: CASSEIRGLNSPLHF
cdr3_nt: TGTGCCAGCAGTGAAATCAGGGGCCTTAATTCACCCCTCCACTTT

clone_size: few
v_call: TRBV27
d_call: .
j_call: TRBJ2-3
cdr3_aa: CASRRGSTDTQYF
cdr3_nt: TGTGCCAGTCGCCGGGGTAGCACAGATACGCAGTATTTT

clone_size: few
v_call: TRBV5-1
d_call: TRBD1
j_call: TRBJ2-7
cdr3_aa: CASRGQGGSSYEQYF
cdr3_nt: TGCGCCAGCAGGGGACAGGGAGGTTCATCCTACGAGCAGTACTTC

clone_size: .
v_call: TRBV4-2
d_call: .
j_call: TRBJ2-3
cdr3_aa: CASSQDEGTEGTQYF
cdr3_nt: TGTGCCAGCAGCCAAGATGAGGGAACCGAGGGAACGCAGTATTTT

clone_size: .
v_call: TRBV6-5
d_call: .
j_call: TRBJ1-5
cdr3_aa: CASRISSGYQPQHF
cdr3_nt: TGTGCCAGCAGAATCTCTTCCGGGTATCAGCCCCAGCATTTT

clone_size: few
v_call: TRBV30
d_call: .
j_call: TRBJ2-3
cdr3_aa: CAWEYGGDTDTQYF
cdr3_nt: TGTGCCTGGGAGTACGGGGGTGACACAGATACGCAGTATTTT

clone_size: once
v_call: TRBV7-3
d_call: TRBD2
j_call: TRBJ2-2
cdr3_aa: CASSSPYGLVNTGELFF
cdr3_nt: TGTGCCAGCAGCTCACCCTACGGACTAGTCAACACCGGGGAGCTGTTTTTT

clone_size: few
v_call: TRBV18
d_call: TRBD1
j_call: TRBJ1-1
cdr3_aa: CASSADRGGGTEAFF
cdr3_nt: TGTGCCAGCTCAGCTGACAGGGGAGGAGGCACTGAAGCTTTCTTT

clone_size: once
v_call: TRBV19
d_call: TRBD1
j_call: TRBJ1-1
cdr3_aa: CASSSRDRGTEAFF
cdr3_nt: TGTGCCAGTAGTTCCCGGGACAGGGGCACTGAAGCTTTCTTT

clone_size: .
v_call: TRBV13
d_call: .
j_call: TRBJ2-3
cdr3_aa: CASSQTDTQYF
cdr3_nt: TGTGCCAGCAGCCAGACAGATACGCAGTATTTT

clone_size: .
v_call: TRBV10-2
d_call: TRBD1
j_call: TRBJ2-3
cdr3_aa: CASGTGGPDTQYF
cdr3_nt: TGCGCCAGCGGGACAGGGGGCCCAGATACGCAGTATTTT

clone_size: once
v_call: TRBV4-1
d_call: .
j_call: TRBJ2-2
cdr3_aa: CASSPSVNTGELFF
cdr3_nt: TGCGCCAGCAGCCCTAGCGTGAACACCGGGGAGCTGTTTTTT

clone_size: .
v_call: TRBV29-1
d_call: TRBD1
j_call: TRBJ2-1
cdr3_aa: CSVEGRDSKDEQFF
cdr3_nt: TGCAGCGTTGAAGGCCGGGACAGTAAGGATGAGCAGTTCTTC

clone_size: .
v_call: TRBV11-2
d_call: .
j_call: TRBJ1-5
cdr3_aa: CASSLGETQPQHF
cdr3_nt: TGTGCCAGCAGCTTAGGTGAGACACAGCCCCAGCATTTT

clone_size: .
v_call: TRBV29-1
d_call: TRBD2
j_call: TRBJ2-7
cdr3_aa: CSVKTSGSSYGQYF
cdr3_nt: TGCAGCGTCAAGACTAGCGGAAGCTCCTACGGGCAGTACTTC